This T cell receptor beta chain was sequenced in a study of radiotherapy plus CTLA-4 blockade in lung cancer. Study details: Objective responses were observed in more than 15% of patients, and disease control was achieved by just over 30%. General observations from the study: Early blood T cell clone dynamics reportedly forecast response best, with interferon-beta.

Assay: immunoSEQ multiplex PCR; the TCRdb copy retains only in-frame clones and omits some. Here the sample spans over 60,000 clones, about 88% being singletons. Details on this clone: Its antigen is currently unknown.

Germline CDR1 is MNHNS and CDR2 is SASEGT. Deletions cut 4 bases from V and 4 bases from J, with 12 bases between. This CDR3 spans 14 amino acids. The sequencing used peripheral blood, collected from a patient treated with radiotherapy plus ipilimumab. This TCR was recovered from a human donor with non-small cell lung cancer who had stable disease on radiotherapy plus ipilimumab. J is TRBJ2-3 and V is TRBV6-1; D is uncertain. The CDR3 sequence: CASSVQFSADTQYF. The CDR3 DNA is TGTGCCAGCAGTGTCCAGTTTAGTGCAGATACGCAGTATTTT.